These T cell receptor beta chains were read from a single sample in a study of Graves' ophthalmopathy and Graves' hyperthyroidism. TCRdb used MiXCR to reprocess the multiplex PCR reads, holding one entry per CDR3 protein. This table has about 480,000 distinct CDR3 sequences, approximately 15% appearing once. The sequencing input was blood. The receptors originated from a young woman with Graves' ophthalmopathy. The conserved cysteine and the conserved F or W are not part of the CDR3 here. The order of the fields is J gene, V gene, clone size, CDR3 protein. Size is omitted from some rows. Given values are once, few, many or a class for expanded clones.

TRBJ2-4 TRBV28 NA ASTPGKQNYKNIQY
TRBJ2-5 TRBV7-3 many ASSLMDWTGFKETQY
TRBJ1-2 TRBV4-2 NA ASSHRSEGAGGYT
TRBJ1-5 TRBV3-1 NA ASSQWKGPGQPQH
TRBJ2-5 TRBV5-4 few ASSYPGQSMRETQY
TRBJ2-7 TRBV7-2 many ASSIKQTEGQY
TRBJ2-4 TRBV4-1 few ASSQAGGPGNIQY
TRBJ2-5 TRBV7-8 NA ASSSGKFIETQY
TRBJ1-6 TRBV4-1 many ASSQAVNYNSPLH
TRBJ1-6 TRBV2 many ASSERSQGNSPLH
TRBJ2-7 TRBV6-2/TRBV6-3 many ASSNHPMRVSGAYEQY
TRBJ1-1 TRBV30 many AWSPFDRGDTEAF
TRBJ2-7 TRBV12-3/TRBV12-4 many ASSLQGARSYEQY
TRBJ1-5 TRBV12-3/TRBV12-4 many ASRAGFSNQPQH
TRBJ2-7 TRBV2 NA ASSGLAGFYEQY
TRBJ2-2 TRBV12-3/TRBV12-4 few ASSSGTDNTGELC
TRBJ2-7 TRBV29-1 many SVSLSAYEQY
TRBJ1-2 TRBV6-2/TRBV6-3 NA ASRLYGYT
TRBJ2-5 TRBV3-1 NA ASSQRTGGAETQY
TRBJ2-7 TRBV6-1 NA ASGREGTYEQY
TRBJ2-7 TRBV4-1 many ASSEGADSIYEQY
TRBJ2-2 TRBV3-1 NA ASSQVTSGELF
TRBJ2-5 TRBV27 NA ASQGGQETQY
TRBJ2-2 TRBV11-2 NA ASSAPWAGELF
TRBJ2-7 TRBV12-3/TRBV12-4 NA ASSLSAARGEQD
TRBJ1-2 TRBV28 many ASSLIGQLYGYT
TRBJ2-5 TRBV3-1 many ASSQTGLAGGETQY
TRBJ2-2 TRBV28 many ASRGQGSTGELF
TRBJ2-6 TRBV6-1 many ASSEGGSGANVLT
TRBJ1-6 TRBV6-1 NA ASSRGGTGGSPLH
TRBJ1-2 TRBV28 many ASSPGQELYGYT
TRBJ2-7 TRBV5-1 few ASSWGNSYEQY
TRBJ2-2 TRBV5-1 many ASSLAMGLGDTGELF
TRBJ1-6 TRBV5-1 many ASSLAWDSPLH
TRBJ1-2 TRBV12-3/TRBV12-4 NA ASSLGFREDGYT
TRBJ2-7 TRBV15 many ATSRDRDRNEQY
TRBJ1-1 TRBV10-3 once AISESTYGTGNTEAF
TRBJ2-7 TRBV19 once ATGGQLNEQY
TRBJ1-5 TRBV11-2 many ASSRGRYSNQPQH
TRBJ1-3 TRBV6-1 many ASSERGRGNTIY
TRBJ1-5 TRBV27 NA ACSSDRANQPQH
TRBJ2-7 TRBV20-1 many SARAWYEQY
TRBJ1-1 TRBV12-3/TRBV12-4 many ASSDTGNTEAF
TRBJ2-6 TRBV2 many ASVAYRLPYSGANVLT
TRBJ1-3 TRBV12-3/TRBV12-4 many ASSFLAGSRSGNTIY